The 26 T cell receptor beta chains in this list originate from one sample, sequenced in a study of T cells after yellow fever vaccination. TCRdb re-derived calls from the 5' RACE reads in MiXCR, one entry per CDR3 protein. This table holds 310,000 or so distinct CDR3 sequences, about 3.5% found once. The starting material was PBMCs, obtained on the day of the yellow fever booster vaccination. The receptors were gathered from a man aged 18 to 30 who received the YFV17D yellow fever vaccine.

The CDR3 bases are TGTGCCATCAGTGTCTCCAGCAATCAGCCCCAGCATTTT. The encoded protein is CAISVSSNQPQHF. The chain has TRBV10-3 and TRBJ1-5; D remains unclear. Trimming shortened V by 4 bases and J by 1 base, and 5 bases separated the two germline ends. The CDR3 is 13 residues long. Germline V gene data show CDR1 as ENHRY and CDR2 as SYGVKD.

This clonotype was found a few times. The chain employs TRBV5-5 and TRBJ2-5; D might be TRBD1 (6 bases). Germline V gives CDR1 SGHKS, CDR2 YYEKEE (reference sequence). The CDR3 contains 14 residues. Trimming cost V 4 bases and J 5 bases, with 15 bases left between them. The CDR3 DNA is TGTGCCAGCAGCCCCACAACAGGGAAGGAGACCCAGTACTTC. This sequence encodes CASSPTTGKETQYF.

This clonotype was observed many times. This chain connects TRBV4-1 to TRBJ2-3, with D perhaps matching TRBD1 or TRBD2 (6 bases each). Trimming removed 1 base from V and 3 bases from J, with 17 bases in between. This CDR3 is 17 amino acids long. The germline V gene has CDR1 MGHRA and CDR2 YSYEKL. This CDR3 reads CASSQGGGRRRTDTQYF. The CDR3 DNA is TGCGCCAGCAGCCAAGGAGGGGGGCGAAGGAGAACAGATACGCAGTATTTT.

The chain employs TRBV5-4 and TRBJ2-5; D may be TRBD1 (6 bases). The V end was cut by 5 bases, the J end by 0 bases, with 8 bases between. The germline V gene encodes CDR1 SGHNT and CDR2 YYREEE (reference sequence). The CDR3 totals 13 residues. This CDR3 is CASRRGYQETQYF. The DNA of the CDR3 is TGTGCCAGCAGGAGGGGGTACCAAGAGACCCAGTACTTC.

This clonotype showed up many times. The chain's CDR3 is CASSLGGFTEAFF. The CDR3 bases are TGCGCCAGCAGCTTGGGAGGGTTCACTGAAGCTTTCTTT. The J gene is TRBJ1-1, the V gene TRBV5-1; D is uncertain. Germline values: CDR1 SGHRS, CDR2 YFSETQ. The CDR3 spans 13 residues. V was cut by 0 bases and J by 4 bases, with 7 bases left in between.

Ten or more counts support this clonotype. The chain recombines TRBV2 with TRBJ1-1, with D possibly being TRBD1 (6 bases). CDR3 length: 15 residues. The germline V gene has CDR1 SNHLY and CDR2 FYNNEI. V was cut by 6 bases and J by 3 bases, with 17 bases left in between. CDR3 in DNA: TGTGCCAGCAGCGGTATCAGGGGATCGGACACTGAAGCTTTCTTT. This sequence encodes CASSGIRGSDTEAFF.

This clonotype was detected ten times or more. The rearrangement links TRBV6-6 to TRBJ2-1, with D maybe TRBD1 (6 bases). The CDR3 runs 15 residues. Trimming took 6 bases from V and 0 from J, leaving 12 bases between them. Germline loops: CDR1 MNHNY, CDR2 SVGAGI (reference sequence). The CDR3 is CASRGATSSYNEQFF. The CDR3 DNA is TGTGCCAGCAGGGGGGCCACGAGCTCCTACAATGAGCAGTTCTTC.

This clonotype was seen ten or more times. The chain uses TRBV28 and TRBJ2-7, with 10 bases matching TRBD2. The CDR3 is made up of 15 amino acids. Germline assignment: CDR1 MDHEN and CDR2 SYDVKM. The junction had 8 bases not matched to a gene; V was cut back by 5 bases and J by 4 bases. DNA of the CDR3: TGTGCCAGCAGTCCGCCTAGCGGGGGAAGGTACGAGCAGTACTTC. It specifies CASSPPSGGRYEQYF.

This clonotype turned up a few times. The chain combines TRBV30 with TRBJ1-1; tentative D call: TRBD1 (6 bases). Trimming took off 5 bases at V and 0 bases at J, with 10 bases between the two ends. This CDR3 region has 13 residues. Germline V gene lookup returns CDR1 GTSNPN and CDR2 SVGIG (reference sequence). Here the CDR3 reads CAWGRGLNTEAFF. The CDR3 DNA sequence: TGTGCCTGGGGCCGGGGGCTGAACACTGAAGCTTTCTTT.

The table lists this clonotype with a few counts. The CDR3 is CASAMWGLVNYGYTF. CDR3 DNA: TGTGCCAGCGCGATGTGGGGATTGGTTAACTATGGCTACACCTTC. The V call is TRBV5-6, the J call TRBJ1-2, with D unresolved. Germline CDR1 and CDR2: SGHDT and YYEEEE. The germline V and J ends were trimmed by 7 bases and 1 base, with 17 bases remaining between them. CDR3 length: 15 residues.

The V call is TRBV4-1, the J call TRBJ1-5, with D tentatively TRBD1 (5 bases). CDR3 length: 16 amino acids. Trimming cost V 0 bases and J 2 bases, with 11 bases left between them. Germline values: CDR1 MGHRA, CDR2 YSYEKL. The CDR3: CASSQDGGLGNQPQHF. The CDR3 region has the DNA TGCGCCAGCAGCCAAGACGGGGGGTTGGGCAATCAGCCCCAGCATTTT.

This rearrangement joins TRBV5-1 to TRBJ2-5; 9 bases match TRBD2. The J segment lost 0 bases and the V segment lost 0 bases, leaving 3 bases of the junction unmatched. CDR1 is SGHRS and CDR2 is YFSETQ in the germline V gene. The CDR3 extends over 16 amino acids. The CDR3 DNA reads TGCGCCAGCAGCTTGGGAGAGCGGGGGGACCAAGAGACCCAGTACTTC. Protein: CASSLGERGDQETQYF. The entire variable domain, with the rest obtained from reference TRBV5-1 and TRBJ2-5, is as follows: KAGVTQTPRYLIKTRGQQVTLSCSPISGHRSVSWYQQTPGQGLQFLFEYFSETQRNKGNFPGRFSGRQFSNSRSEMNVSTLELGDSALYLCASSLGERGDQETQYFGPGTRLLVL.

This rearrangement joins TRBV4-1 to TRBJ1-6; TRBD1 might be the D (5 bases). The CDR3 loop spans 19 amino acids. Germline assignment: CDR1 MGHRA and CDR2 YSYEKL. Trimming took off 1 base at V and 1 base at J, with 17 bases between the two ends. Here the CDR3 DNA reads TGCGCCAGCAGCCAAGGGGCAGGGCGGTGGAGTTCCTATAATTCACCCCTCCACTTT. This translates into CASSQGAGRWSSYNSPLHF.

This clonotype was picked up a small number of times. This sequence joins TRBV11-3 and TRBJ2-1, with 8 bases identical to TRBD2. V lost 5 bases to trimming and J lost 3 bases; unmatched junction nucleotides: 9. This CDR3 spans 16 amino acids. Germline V lookup: CDR1 SGHNT, CDR2 YENEEA. CDR3 sequence (DNA): TGTGCCAGCAGCATCGACGGGGGGGCCAACTACAATGAGCAGTTCTTC. This gives the protein CASSIDGGANYNEQFF.

This clonotype was observed many times. As DNA, the CDR3 is TGTGCCAGCAGCTTAAACCGTTCACCCCTCCACTTT. This codes for CASSLNRSPLHF. The chain is built from TRBV7-9 and TRBJ1-6; D is unresolved. The CDR3 is 12 residues long. The V gene lost 2 bases and the J gene lost 9 bases, with 5 bases spanning the gap. CDR1 is SEHNR, CDR2 FQNEAQ, per germline (reference sequence).

This clonotype has at least ten counts. The CDR3 loop reads CASSQITDTQYF. Here the CDR3 DNA reads TGTGCCAGCAGTCAAATCACAGATACGCAGTATTTT. The V and J genes are TRBV12-3 or TRBV12-4 and TRBJ2-3, with D unresolved. V was pared by 5 bases and J by 2 bases, with 5 bases between. The CDR3 consists of 12 residues.

This clonotype has ten or more counts. The genes are TRBV6-6 and TRBJ1-2; D gene uncertain. Trimming pared 5 bases from V and 2 bases from J, leaving 3 bases between. Per the germline V gene, CDR1 is MNHNY and CDR2 is SVGAGI (reference sequence). This CDR3 region has 11 residues. The CDR3 protein is CASSPNYGYTF. DNA for the CDR3: TGTGCCAGCAGTCCAAACTATGGCTACACCTTC.

The gene calls are TRBV7-8 and TRBJ2-7, with a tentative D call TRBD1 (5 bases). This CDR3 contains 15 residues. The V end lost 0 bases, the J end lost 3 bases, and 12 bases lay between the germline ends. The germline V gene encodes CDR1 SGHVS and CDR2 FQNEAQ. The CDR3 here is CASSLAAGIHYEQYF. CDR3 DNA: TGTGCCAGCAGCTTAGCCGCAGGGATTCACTACGAGCAGTACTTC.

This clonotype has more than one count but fewer than ten. The chain links TRBV29-1 to TRBJ1-1; no clear D gene. Trimming took 4 bases from V and 0 from J, leaving 15 bases between them. The germline V gene has CDR1 SQVTM and CDR2 ANQGSEA. The CDR3 has 15 amino acids. For the CDR3, the DNA is TGCAGCGTTGTTTTCGGGAGATACATGAACACTGAAGCTTTCTTT. Encoded protein: CSVVFGRYMNTEAFF. Combining the CDR3 with reference TRBV29-1 and TRBJ1-1 gives the whole variable domain SAVISQKPSRDICQRGTSLTIQCQVDSQVTMMFWYRQQPGQSLTLIATANQGSEATYESGFVIDKFPISRPNLTFSTLTVSNMSPEDSSIYLCSVVFGRYMNTEAFFGQGTRLTVV.

This clonotype was observed at least ten times. This chain links TRBV9 with TRBJ2-5; D not certain. V was shortened by 0 bases and J by 2 bases, with 8 bases between the two germline ends. Germline V gene lookup returns CDR1 SGDLS and CDR2 YYNGEE. The CDR3 spans 14 residues. The CDR3 reads CASSVGRRQETQYF. Here the CDR3 DNA reads TGTGCCAGCAGCGTAGGACGGAGACAAGAGACCCAGTACTTC.

The CDR3 here is CASSFGILAGGTGELFF. The CDR3 bases are TGCGCCAGCAGCTTTGGCATCCTAGCGGGGGGCACCGGGGAGCTGTTTTTT. The chain employs TRBV5-1 and TRBJ2-2; 11 bases match TRBD2. V lost 2 bases to trimming and J lost 4 bases; unmatched junction nucleotides: 7. Germline CDR1 SGHRS, CDR2 YFSETQ. The CDR3 loop spans 17 amino acids.

CDR3 coding DNA: TGTGCCAGCTCACCAGGCTCAGGGACAGGGGTACAGCCCCAGCATTTT. It yields the protein CASSPGSGTGVQPQHF. The chain links TRBV18 to TRBJ1-5; 10 positions match TRBD1. With 2 bases clipped from V and 7 bases from J, the junction kept 8 bases outside the gene matches. Germline lookup yields CDR1 KGHSH and CDR2 LQKENI. This CDR3 comprises 16 residues.

In its sample, this clonotype was seen a few times. V and J are TRBV2 and TRBJ2-3; 8 positions match TRBD1. The CDR3 contains 13 residues. The junction had 9 bases not matched to a gene; V was cut back by 10 bases and J by 6 bases. Germline CDR1 SNHLY, CDR2 FYNNEI. The CDR3: CANPQGARDTQYF. The CDR3 bases are TGTGCCAACCCCCAGGGGGCGCGGGATACGCAGTATTTT.

This clonotype occurred a few times. This chain joins TRBV2 and TRBJ1-1, with 8 bases lining up with TRBD1. With V trimmed by 5 bases and J by 10 bases, 9 bases remained unmatched. The CDR3 extends over 13 amino acids. Germline-derived CDR1 and CDR2 are SNHLY and FYNNEI. CDR3 in DNA: TGTGCCAGCAGTTATGAGCAGGGGGCACGAGCTTTCTTT. Protein sequence: CASSYEQGARAFF.

J is TRBJ1-5 and V is TRBV18; tentatively, D is TRBD1 (5 bases). Trimming took 4 bases from V and 5 from J, leaving 18 bases between them. The CDR3 covers 16 residues. Germline values: CDR1 KGHSH, CDR2 LQKENI. The CDR3 sequence is CASSLMAGLGHQPQHF. In DNA form, the CDR3 reads TGTGCCAGCTCACTTATGGCGGGGTTGGGACATCAGCCCCAGCATTTT.

This clonotype was counted ten times or more. CDR3 sequence: CASSLLQGRGETQYF. CDR3 bases: TGTGCCAGCAGTTTGCTACAGGGCAGGGGAGAGACCCAGTACTTC. The J gene is TRBJ2-5, the V gene TRBV12-3 or TRBV12-4; maybe TRBD1 (6 bases). The V and J ends lost 3 bases and 4 bases respectively, with 15 bases between them. This CDR3 is built from 15 residues.